The next 15 T cell receptor beta chains were all read from a single sample in a study of radiation and T cells in renal cell carcinoma. Described time point: blood 2 weeks post-SBRT. The treatment is: 15 Gy SBRT to primary tumor, nephrectomy 4 weeks later. The method was immunoSEQ multiplex PCR; TCRdb's version includes in-frame clones alone and lacks a portion of them. Of tens of thousands of clones in the sample, approximately 80% are singletons; the top ten hold under 30%. The sample here was blood, taken from a patient whose treatment included radiotherapy and nephrectomy. Every receptor here comes from a woman between 70 and 85 years old with renal cell carcinoma.

The chain combines TRBV29-1 with TRBJ2-3; 8 nucleotides align to TRBD1. This CDR3 contains 14 residues. V trimming: 6 bases; J trimming: 4 bases; junction bases outside the gene matches: 9. The V gene's germline CDR1 is SQVTM and CDR2 ANQGSEA. This CDR3 is CSVTQGGVADTQYF. The DNA of the CDR3 is TGCAGCGTCACACAGGGGGGTGTCGCAGATACGCAGTATTTT.

The gene calls are TRBV19 and TRBJ2-3; 8 bases fit TRBD2. Germline trimming cut 7 bases from V and 2 bases from J; bases unmatched to any gene: 14. Germline lookup yields CDR1 LNHDA and CDR2 SQIVND (reference sequence). The CDR3 has 17 amino acids. CDR3 protein: CASTPSYKRGFTDTQYF. CDR3 nucleotide sequence: TGTGCCAGTACCCCCTCTTATAAGCGGGGGTTCACAGATACGCAGTATTTT.

This clone has a handful of counts. The chain is built from TRBV6-5 and TRBJ2-7; weak D call: TRBD2 (6 bases). The CDR3 sequence is 14 residues long. V lost 2 bases and J 6 bases, leaving 14 bases between the germline ends. Germline CDR1 reads MNHEY; CDR2 reads SVGAGI. As DNA, the CDR3 is TGTGCCAGCAGTTACACCGGGGGTCGGACCGAGCAGTACTTC. Protein product: CASSYTGGRTEQYF.

The table lists this clone with a count of one. The CDR3: CASSLSGQGNEAFF. The CDR3 bases are TGTGCCAGCAGTTTATCGGGACAGGGAAACGAAGCTTTCTTT. V gene TRBV6-6 combines with J gene TRBJ1-1; 9 bases align to TRBD1. CDR1 is MNHNY and CDR2 is SVGAGI in the germline V gene (reference sequence). This CDR3 is 14 amino acids long. V shed 4 bases and J 8 bases; nucleotides not matched to a gene: 8.

This clone occurred a few times. V usage is TRBV5-1 and J usage is TRBJ1-2; 8 bases are shared with TRBD1. The V and J ends lost 6 bases and 4 bases, in that order; junction bases with no gene match: 8. The CDR3 loop spans 14 amino acids. The germline CDR1 and CDR2 sequences are SGHRS and YFSETQ. The CDR3 bases are TGCGCCAGCACCCTGACAGGGGATGGCTATGGCTACACCTTC. Its translation is CASTLTGDGYGYTF.

This clone was counted between two and nine times. The chain links TRBV6-1 to TRBJ1-1; D gene uncertain. There are 14 residues in the CDR3. The germline V and J ends were trimmed by 3 bases and 5 bases, with 13 bases remaining between them. CDR1 and CDR2 (germline): MNHNS, SASEGT. CDR3 nucleotide sequence: TGTGCCAGCAGTGACAGAATGGGTTGGACTGAAGCTTTCTTT. This translates into CASSDRMGWTEAFF.

CDR3 bases: TGTGCCAGCAGCAGACTAGAACAAGAGACCCAGTACTTC. It is translated as CASSRLEQETQYF. The rearrangement uses TRBV5-4 and TRBJ2-5, with TRBD2 as a possible D gene (6 bases). Between the trimmed V and J ends, which lost 4 bases and 2 bases, there was a span of 9 bases. CDR1 is SGHNT, CDR2 YYREEE, per germline (reference sequence). This CDR3 comprises 13 residues.

In its sample, this clone ranks as large (0.1 to 1%). The chain links TRBV18 to TRBJ1-5; TRBD1 matches at 8 bases. Germline CDR1 reads KGHSH; CDR2 reads LQKENI. V was pared by 5 bases and J by 5 bases, with 5 bases of the junction left unmatched. This CDR3 is built from 14 residues. DNA for the CDR3: TGTGCCAGCTCATTTACAGGGGGGGATCAGCCCCAGCATTTT. It specifies CASSFTGGDQPQHF.

The chain joins TRBV6-5 to TRBJ2-7; D possibly corresponds to TRBD2 (5 bases). Germline V gene lookup returns CDR1 MNHEY and CDR2 SVGAGI. The CDR3 is 14 residues long. Trimming removed 2 bases at V and 3 bases at J, with 11 bases between. This CDR3 reads CASSYRETDYEQYF. CDR3 bases: TGTGCCAGCAGTTACCGGGAAACGGACTACGAGCAGTACTTC.

The rearrangement joins TRBV5-4 to TRBJ2-7; 9 positions agree with TRBD1. The ends lost 3 bases at V and 1 base at J; junction bases unmatched: 5. The CDR3 loop spans 15 amino acids. Germline V CDR1 and CDR2: SGHNT, YYREEE (reference sequence). The CDR3 loop reads CASSSGQGSSYEQYF. CDR3 DNA sequence: TGTGCCAGCAGCTCTGGACAGGGGTCTTCCTACGAGCAGTACTTC. Looking up the rest from reference TRBV5-4 and TRBJ2-7 gives the full variable domain: ETGVTQSPTHLIKTRGQQVTLRCSSQSGHNTVSWYQQALGQGPQFIFQYYREEENGRGNFPPRFSGLQFPNYSSELNVNALELDDSALYLCASSSGQGSSYEQYFGPGTRLTVT.

Details on this clone: One junction end does not reproduce the germline sequence, and a read error may be involved. This chain connects TRBV29-1 to TRBJ1-2, with D uncertain. CDR1 and CDR2 (germline): SQVTM, ANQGSEA. CDR3 length: 9 residues. In DNA form, the CDR3 reads TGCAGCGTCGAAGGGGGCTACACCTTC. Amino acid sequence: CSVEGGYTF.

Only one count was recorded for this clone. The chain combines TRBV6-1 with TRBJ1-2, with D possibly TRBD1 on 5 matching bases. V gave up 0 bases and J gave up 8 bases, with 10 bases separating them. The V gene's germline CDR1 is MNHNS and CDR2 SASEGT. CDR3 length: 13 residues. In nucleotides, the CDR3 is TGTGCCAGCAGTGAAGCCAGGGAGTCAGGCTACACCTTC. This gives the protein CASSEARESGYTF.

The chain recombines TRBV6-1 with TRBJ2-6; perhaps D is TRBD1 or TRBD2 (5 bases each). This CDR3 is built from 15 residues. The germline V gene has CDR1 MNHNS and CDR2 SASEGT. The germline V and J ends were trimmed by 7 bases and 2 bases, with 12 bases remaining between them. The CDR3 sequence is CASTPGAAGANVLTF. The CDR3 DNA follows: TGTGCCAGCACCCCCGGGGCAGCTGGGGCCAACGTCCTGACTTTC.

The chain couples TRBV27 to TRBJ2-3, with 13 positions matching TRBD2. Germline-derived CDR1 and CDR2 are MNHEY and SMNVEV (reference sequence). The trim removed 5 bases at V and 1 base at J, leaving 0 bases unmatched. The CDR3 sequence is 15 residues long. CDR3 in DNA: TGTGCCAGCAGTGGACTAGCGGGAGGCACAGATACGCAGTATTTT. Protein: CASSGLAGGTDTQYF.

The chain is built from TRBV13 and TRBJ1-2, with 7 bases lining up with TRBD1. The CDR3 runs 15 residues. Losses at the gene ends were 5 bases for V and 4 bases for J; bases not matched to a gene: 10. CDR1 is PRHDT, CDR2 FYEKMQ, per germline (reference sequence). CDR3 bases: TGTGCCAGCAGCCCGGACAGGTTTAACGGCTATGGCTACACCTTC. Its protein product is CASSPDRFNGYGYTF.